Included here is one TCR beta chain sequence, with context. Its antigen is still unknown. Each donor's status was that of a healthy bone marrow donor. This record comes from a study of cytomegalovirus exposure and HLA in healthy donors. General observations from the study: Further analysis, carried out later, found HLA-associated TCR beta chains more clonally expanded than equally common other chains.

This CDR3 contains 16 residues. Germline V gene lookup returns CDR1 MGHRA and CDR2 YSYEKL. Trimming at V came to 5 bases and at J to 0 bases, leaving 6 bases not matched to a gene. PCR amplification relied on 60 Vbeta primers (plus 13 Jbeta primers). The protocol was immunoSEQ multiplex PCR, while the TCRdb copy is restricted to in-frame clones and leaves out a portion. There are about 140,000 clones in the sample; roughly 88% occur only once, and 0.5% to 0.65% lies in the top ten. The sequencing sample was made of PBMCs. This TCR came from a woman aged 40 to 50 in good health and CMV-seronegative. The V and J genes are TRBV4-1 and TRBJ1-4; 7 nucleotides line up with TRBD1. CDR3: CASSAQGGSTNEKLFF. CDR3 bases: TGCGCCAGCAGCGCTCAGGGGGGATCAACTAATGAAAAACTGTTTTTT.